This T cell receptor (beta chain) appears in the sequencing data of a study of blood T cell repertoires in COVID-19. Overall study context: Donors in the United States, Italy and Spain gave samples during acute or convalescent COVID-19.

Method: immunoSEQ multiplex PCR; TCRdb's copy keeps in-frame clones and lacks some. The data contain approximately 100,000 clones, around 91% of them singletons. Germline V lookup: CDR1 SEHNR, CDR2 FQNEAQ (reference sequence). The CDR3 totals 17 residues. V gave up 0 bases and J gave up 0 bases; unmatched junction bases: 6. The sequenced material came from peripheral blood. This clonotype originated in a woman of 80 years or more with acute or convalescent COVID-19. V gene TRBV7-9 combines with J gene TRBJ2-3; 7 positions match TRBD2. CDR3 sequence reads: CASSLAGDYLSTDTQYF. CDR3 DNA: TGTGCCAGCAGCTTAGCGGGGGACTACCTAAGCACAGATACGCAGTATTTT. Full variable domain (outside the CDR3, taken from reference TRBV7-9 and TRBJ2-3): DTGVSQNPRHKITKRGQNVTFRCDPISEHNRLYWYRQTLGQGPEFLTYFQNEAQLEKSRLLSDRFSAERPKGSFSTLEIQRTEQGDSAMYLCASSLAGDYLSTDTQYFGPGTRLTVL.